This TCR beta chain appears in the sequencing data of a study of cytomegalovirus exposure and HLA in healthy donors. As for the study in general: Among the 400 or so donors who were genotyped, around 77% fell in the genetic ancestry cluster that is associated with self-reported Caucasian donors.

Both 60 Vbeta primers and 13 Jbeta primers went into the PCR. Original data processing: In a later analysis, of 84 million or so unique beta chains, roughly 10 million appeared in at least two donors. Sequencing used immunoSEQ multiplex PCR; TCRdb keeps in-frame clones, though not all of them. V and J calls and clone size follow that table, whereas D and trimming were derived from the DNA. Here the sample spans about 180,000 clones, about 80% being singletons. Turning to this clone: No antigen is known for it.

Study observations and caveats: Association of a missense DCLRE1C variant with TCR beta V- and J-gene trimming was reported in a later analysis.

The length of the CDR3 is 15 residues. Germline-derived CDR1 and CDR2 are MNHEY and SVGAGI. V gave up 5 bases and J gave up 1 base; unmatched junction bases: 4. The sequenced material came from PBMCs. The rearrangement joins TRBV6-5 to TRBJ1-5; TRBD1 matches at 8 bases. The clonotype originates from a man between 40 and 49 years old in good health and CMV-seropositive. The CDR3 DNA reads TGTGCCAGCAGTCCCACAGGGGGGAGCAATCAGCCCCAGCATTTT. This gives the protein CASSPTGGSNQPQHF.